The clone carrying this T cell receptor (beta chain) was observed once. What it binds is not known. Germline CDR1 MDHEN, CDR2 SYDVKM. The CDR3 consists of 12 residues. V was shortened by 4 bases and J by 3 bases, with 6 bases between the two germline ends. The entry originates in a study of long-term antiretroviral therapy in people with HIV. Study observations and caveats: Versus controls, repertoires in people with HIV had narrower CDR3 length ranges.

With survey level as its setting, the immunoSEQ assay was v3.0. Sequenced by immunoSEQ multiplex PCR; TCRdb stores in-frame clones only, minus some. The sample has tens of thousands of clones; about 87% are singletons. United States facilities provided treatment to all participants with HIV. The specimen was unsorted PBMCs, collected 3.2 years before starting antiretroviral therapy. The chain employs TRBV28 and TRBJ1-2; no clear D gene. The sequence came from a man aged 50 or older with HIV. CDR3 region: CASSSGHYGYTF. As DNA, the CDR3 is TGTGCCAGCAGTTCGGGTCACTATGGCTACACCTTC.